A selection of T cell receptor beta chains follows, all from one sample in a study of radiation and T cells in renal cell carcinoma. Assay used: immunoSEQ multiplex PCR; TCRdb lists only in-frame clones, some missing. The sample gives 70,000 to 100,000 clones, 86% of which show up once; 22% is in the top ten. Sequenced material: blood, taken from a patient whose treatment included radiotherapy and nephrectomy. All receptors come from a woman aged 50 to 65 with renal cell carcinoma. CDR3s include the opening cysteine and the closing phenylalanine or tryptophan. Each record gives: CDR3 DNA, CDR3 protein, D gene, clone size, V gene, J gene. A D gene is named only where the DNA matches it firmly. Clone size is shown for a subset of rows, as once, few, many or a class of expanded clone.

CDR3nt: TGTGCCAGCAGCCCTCGTTTCATTCTTGAAGCTTTCTTT
CDR3aa: CASSPRFILEAFF
d_gene: -
abundance: few
v_gene: TRBV7-8
j_gene: TRBJ1-1

CDR3nt: TGTGCCAGCAGCCAAGGGACGGCCAACTATGGCTACACCTTC
CDR3aa: CASSQGTANYGYTF
d_gene: -
abundance: -
v_gene: TRBV4-2
j_gene: TRBJ1-2

CDR3nt: TGTGCCAGCAGCCCTGTCGGTGGGGGAGTTTCCTCCTACGAGCAGTACTTC
CDR3aa: CASSPVGGGVSSYEQYF
d_gene: -
abundance: -
v_gene: TRBV27
j_gene: TRBJ2-7

CDR3nt: TGTGCCAGCAGCGTCGGACCTCTCTTACCCTACAATGAGCAGTTCTTC
CDR3aa: CASSVGPLLPYNEQFF
d_gene: -
abundance: -
v_gene: TRBV9
j_gene: TRBJ2-1

CDR3nt: TGTGCCAGCAGTTTAAAACAGACCATGAACACTGAAGCTTTCTTT
CDR3aa: CASSLKQTMNTEAFF
d_gene: -
abundance: few
v_gene: TRBV27
j_gene: TRBJ1-1

CDR3nt: TGTGCCAGCAGTTTATGGCAGTTCGATAGCAATCAGCCCCAGCATTTT
CDR3aa: CASSLWQFDSNQPQHF
d_gene: -
abundance: -
v_gene: TRBV28
j_gene: TRBJ1-5

CDR3nt: TGTGCCAGCAGCTTTGGCAGCACAGATACGCAGTATTTT
CDR3aa: CASSFGSTDTQYF
d_gene: -
abundance: -
v_gene: TRBV7-9
j_gene: TRBJ2-3

CDR3nt: TGTGCCAGCAGCTTTGTCGGGCAGGGGACCCAGTACTTC
CDR3aa: CASSFVGQGTQYF
d_gene: -
abundance: -
v_gene: TRBV11-3
j_gene: TRBJ2-5

CDR3nt: TGCAGCGCCAACTCGGCTACGGAGACCCAGTACTTC
CDR3aa: CSANSATETQYF
d_gene: -
abundance: -
v_gene: TRBV29-1
j_gene: TRBJ2-5

CDR3nt: TGCGCCAGCAGCCAAGATCTAAGGGGGTTCTATGGCTACACCTTC
CDR3aa: CASSQDLRGFYGYTF
d_gene: -
abundance: -
v_gene: TRBV4-3
j_gene: TRBJ1-2

CDR3nt: TGTGCCAGCAGTTTAGTTCTAGCGGGAGTCTACGAGCAGTACTTC
CDR3aa: CASSLVLAGVYEQYF
d_gene: TRBD2
abundance: -
v_gene: TRBV28
j_gene: TRBJ2-7

CDR3nt: TGTGCCAGCAGTCGGACGGCCTTTGCTTTCTTT
CDR3aa: CASSRTAFAFF
d_gene: -
abundance: -
v_gene: TRBV28
j_gene: TRBJ1-1

CDR3nt: TGTGCCAGCAGCCGTAGTCGTGGGACAGGGGGCCACGAGCAGTACTTC
CDR3aa: CASSRSRGTGGHEQYF
d_gene: TRBD1
abundance: few
v_gene: TRBV7-2
j_gene: TRBJ2-7

CDR3nt: TGTGCCAGCAGCTTAGGGCAGGGGTCATCGGAGACCCAGTACTTC
CDR3aa: CASSLGQGSSETQYF
d_gene: -
abundance: -
v_gene: TRBV7-9
j_gene: TRBJ2-5

CDR3nt: TGTGCCAGCAGCGCAGGATCATTGAACACTGAAGCTTTCTTT
CDR3aa: CASSAGSLNTEAFF
d_gene: -
abundance: -
v_gene: TRBV11-2
j_gene: TRBJ1-1

CDR3nt: TGCGCCAGCAGCCTAGCAACAGGATTACCTAGCACAGATACGCAGTATTTT
CDR3aa: CASSLATGLPSTDTQYF
d_gene: -
abundance: -
v_gene: TRBV5-1
j_gene: TRBJ2-3

CDR3nt: TGTGCCAGCAGCTTAGGGGTTCGACGGTATGAAGCTTTCTTT
CDR3aa: CASSLGVRRYEAFF
d_gene: -
abundance: -
v_gene: TRBV7-8
j_gene: TRBJ1-1

CDR3nt: TGTGCCATCAGTGCCGGGACAGCTAACACCGGGGAGCTGTTTTTT
CDR3aa: CAISAGTANTGELFF
d_gene: TRBD1
abundance: -
v_gene: TRBV10-3
j_gene: TRBJ2-2

CDR3nt: TGCGCCAGCAGCCAAGATGAATACCAGCCCCAGCATTTT
CDR3aa: CASSQDEYQPQHF
d_gene: -
abundance: few
v_gene: TRBV4-1
j_gene: TRBJ1-5

CDR3nt: TGTGCCAGCAGTAGGGTTTTGGGGAATAGCAATCAGCCCCAGCATTTT
CDR3aa: CASSRVLGNSNQPQHF
d_gene: -
abundance: once
v_gene: TRBV2
j_gene: TRBJ1-5

CDR3nt: TGTGCCAGCAGCTATCTAGCGGGAGGAGGCAATGAGCAGTTCTTC
CDR3aa: CASSYLAGGGNEQFF
d_gene: TRBD2
abundance: -
v_gene: TRBV13
j_gene: TRBJ2-1

CDR3nt: TGTGCCAGCAGCCCTCCGACAGGGGAGGACACTGAAGCTTTCTTT
CDR3aa: CASSPPTGEDTEAFF
d_gene: TRBD1
abundance: -
v_gene: TRBV7-9
j_gene: TRBJ1-1

CDR3nt: TGTGCCAGCAGCCGCCAGATTCAGGGGTTCGGGCAGCCCCAGCATTTT
CDR3aa: CASSRQIQGFGQPQHF
d_gene: -
abundance: few
v_gene: TRBV5-5
j_gene: TRBJ1-5

CDR3nt: TGTGCCAGCAGTGAAGGGACAGCGGGGGAAAAACTGTTTTTT
CDR3aa: CASSEGTAGEKLFF
d_gene: -
abundance: -
v_gene: TRBV6-1
j_gene: TRBJ1-4

CDR3nt: TGCAGCGCCGGGACAGGGGTAGGTCAGCCCCAGCATTTT
CDR3aa: CSAGTGVGQPQHF
d_gene: TRBD1
abundance: -
v_gene: TRBV29-1
j_gene: TRBJ1-5

CDR3nt: TGTGCCAGCAGCTTAGGGACTTCTGGGGCCAACGTCCTGACTTTC
CDR3aa: CASSLGTSGANVLTF
d_gene: -
abundance: -
v_gene: TRBV7-9
j_gene: TRBJ2-6

CDR3nt: TGTGCCAGCAATCAACAGTATAATTCACCCCTCCACTTT
CDR3aa: CASNQQYNSPLHF
d_gene: -
abundance: -
v_gene: TRBV14
j_gene: TRBJ1-6

CDR3nt: TGTGCCAGTATGACTAGCGGGGCCCCTCTGGGGGAGCAGTACTTC
CDR3aa: CASMTSGAPLGEQYF
d_gene: TRBD2
abundance: once
v_gene: TRBV19
j_gene: TRBJ2-7